The 26 T cell receptor beta chains given below trace back to one sample, sequenced in a study of T cell responses to AZD1222 COVID-19 vaccine. The protocol was immunoSEQ multiplex PCR, while the TCRdb copy is restricted to in-frame clones and leaves out a portion. The repertoire holds 8,000 to 9,000 clones, approximately 87% seen once, with under 8.5% in the top ten. The material was peripheral blood, obtained 28 days after the second AZD1222 dose. These receptors were taken from an adult who received the AZD1222 COVID-19 vaccine.

This rearrangement joins TRBV27 to TRBJ2-1; 7 bases fit TRBD1. Per germline, CDR1 MNHEY and CDR2 SMNVEV (reference sequence). There are 14 residues in the CDR3. The V segment lost 7 bases and the J segment 8 bases; nucleotides outside the gene matches: 11. CDR3 sequence reads: CASTDRVSGDEQFF. CDR3 coding DNA: TGTGCCAGCACTGACAGGGTGTCTGGCGATGAGCAGTTCTTC.

The chain combines TRBV18 with TRBJ2-7; weak D call: TRBD1 (6 bases). V was clipped by 6 bases and J by 6 bases, with 12 bases between them. From germline, CDR1 is KGHSH and CDR2 LQKENI. This CDR3 has 12 amino acids. This chain's CDR3 is CASSGTGPEQYF. In DNA, the CDR3 is TGTGCCAGCTCCGGAACAGGGCCCGAGCAGTACTTC.

This sequence joins TRBV6-6 and TRBJ1-5, with 10 positions matching TRBD1. The germline CDR1 and CDR2 sequences are MNHNY and SVGAGI (reference sequence). The J segment lost 3 bases and the V segment lost 5 bases, leaving 1 base of the junction unmatched. The CDR3 runs 14 residues. Here the CDR3 reads CASSGQGDNQPQHF. The CDR3 DNA is TGTGCCAGCAGTGGACAGGGGGACAATCAGCCCCAGCATTTT.

This clone showed up just a few times. In DNA form, the CDR3 reads TGTGCCAGCAGCCAAATCGACAGGGGGACTGGCTACACCTTC. It encodes CASSQIDRGTGYTF. This rearrangement joins TRBV3-1 (or the pseudogene TRBV3-2) to TRBJ1-2, with 9 bases fitting TRBD1. The CDR3 has 14 residues. Germline loops: CDR1 LGHDT, CDR2 YNNKEL (reference sequence). The trim removed 2 bases at V and 7 bases at J, leaving 5 bases unmatched.

The chain is built from TRBV10-3 and TRBJ2-1, with D unclear. V was pared by 1 base and J by 5 bases, with 12 bases between. Per the germline V gene, CDR1 is ENHRY and CDR2 is SYGVKD. The CDR3 loop spans 15 amino acids. The CDR3 region is CAISEWLGRHNEQFF. CDR3 coding DNA: TGTGCCATCAGTGAGTGGTTGGGTAGGCACAATGAGCAGTTCTTC.

This clone was seen a handful of times. The genes are TRBV5-8 and TRBJ2-7; no reliable D call. The CDR3 contains 15 residues. From germline, CDR1 is SGHTS and CDR2 YDEGEE. Trimming shortened V by 0 bases and J by 6 bases, and 16 bases separated the two germline ends. The CDR3 spells CASSLVWRWWGEQYF. The CDR3 DNA sequence: TGTGCCAGCAGCTTGGTGTGGCGGTGGTGGGGCGAGCAGTACTTC.

The chain uses TRBV28 and TRBJ2-2; D unclear. Germline lookup yields CDR1 MDHEN and CDR2 SYDVKM. The CDR3 totals 14 residues. The V end lost 5 bases, the J end lost 1 base, and 8 bases lay between the germline ends. This CDR3 is CASSIYLNTGELFF. CDR3 in DNA: TGTGCCAGCAGTATCTACTTGAACACCGGGGAGCTGTTTTTT.

The J gene is TRBJ2-7, the V gene TRBV10-3; 10 bases match TRBD1. The ends lost 6 bases at V and 4 bases at J; junction bases unmatched: 12. CDR3 length: 16 residues. Germline V gene sequence: CDR1 ENHRY, CDR2 SYGVKD. The DNA of the CDR3 is TGTGCCATCAGGGGTGACAGGGGGCAGGTTGGGTACGAGCAGTACTTC. Translated, it gives CAIRGDRGQVGYEQYF.

For the CDR3, the DNA is TGTGCCAGCAGCCGGCTCGCCCCCGGGATTAGCGGCTACACCTTC. It is translated as CASSRLAPGISGYTF. This chain connects TRBV7-9 to TRBJ1-2; D unresolved. Germline V lookup: CDR1 SEHNR, CDR2 FQNEAQ (reference sequence). The CDR3 is 15 amino acids. Trimming left V 5 bases short and J 8 bases short, with 21 bases between.

V and J are TRBV5-1 and TRBJ1-2; D unresolved. This CDR3 has 15 amino acids. The germline V gene encodes CDR1 SGHRS and CDR2 YFSETQ. V lost 1 base, J lost 0 bases, and 10 bases lay in between. The CDR3 coding sequence is TGCGCCAGCAGCTTGTATGGGCAGTCTAACTATGGCTACACCTTC. Protein product: CASSLYGQSNYGYTF.

This sequence joins TRBV6-5 and TRBJ1-6; TRBD1 matches 8 bases. The V gene's germline CDR1 is MNHEY and CDR2 SVGAGI. Trimming removed 5 bases from V and 9 bases from J; junction bases left unmatched: 9. This CDR3 has 15 residues. CDR3 sequence reads: CASSRQGAQGSPLHF. In DNA form, the CDR3 reads TGTGCCAGCAGTCGCCAGGGGGCGCAGGGTTCACCCCTCCACTTT.

The chain carries TRBV28 and TRBJ2-7, with TRBD1 identical over 8 bases. The CDR3 sequence is 14 residues long. Trimming at V came to 5 bases and at J to 5 bases, leaving 8 bases not matched to a gene. Germline V gene sequence: CDR1 MDHEN, CDR2 SYDVKM. CDR3 nucleotides: TGTGCCAGCAGTCCGCCAGGACAGGGCCACGAGCAGTACTTC. This codes for CASSPPGQGHEQYF.

The gene calls are TRBV11-2 and TRBJ2-1; 9 bases map to TRBD2. Germline V CDR1 and CDR2: SGHAT, FQNNGV. This CDR3 has 17 amino acids. V lost 1 base to trimming and J lost 8 bases; unmatched junction nucleotides: 12. CDR3 sequence reads: CASSLGTLAGLRDEQFF. The CDR3 DNA reads as TGTGCCAGCAGCTTAGGAACGCTAGCGGGGCTTCGGGATGAGCAGTTCTTC.

The chain uses TRBV25-1 and TRBJ1-2; possibly TRBD1 for D (5 bases). Germline V gene sequence: CDR1 MGHDK, CDR2 SYGVNS. Trimming shortened V by 4 bases and J by 4 bases, and 10 bases separated the two germline ends. The CDR3 spans 13 residues. This chain's CDR3 is CASSGDPSYGYTF. CDR3 sequence (DNA): TGTGCCAGCAGTGGGGACCCGTCCTATGGCTACACCTTC.

The chain employs TRBV7-9 and TRBJ1-6; a weak D match, TRBD1 (5 bases). Trimming took off 0 bases at V and 10 bases at J, with 7 bases between the two ends. The CDR3 is 13 residues long. Per the germline V gene, CDR1 is SEHNR and CDR2 is FQNEAQ (reference sequence). The CDR3 loop is CASSLAGVSPLHF. Written as DNA, the CDR3 is TGTGCCAGCAGCTTAGCAGGGGTATCACCCCTCCACTTT.

This chain uses TRBV19 with TRBJ1-1; a possible D gene is TRBD1 (5 bases). The CDR3 runs to 17 residues. Trimming pared 4 bases from V and 0 bases from J, leaving 18 bases between. Germline CDR1 LNHDA, CDR2 SQIVND (reference sequence). The CDR3 coding sequence is TGTGCCAGTAGTACCGGGACGGGGACCAAATTGAACACTGAAGCTTTCTTT. Encoded protein: CASSTGTGTKLNTEAFF. The whole variable domain, remainder taken from reference TRBV19 and TRBJ1-1, is DGGITQSPKYLFRKEGQNVTLSCEQNLNHDAMYWYRQDPGQGLRLIYYSQIVNDFQKGDIAEGYSVSREKKESFPLTVTSAQKNPTAFYLCASSTGTGTKLNTEAFFGQGTRLTVV.

The chain carries TRBV4-1 and TRBJ2-5; a weak D match, TRBD1 (5 bases). V lost 2 bases, J lost 2 bases, and 9 bases lay in between. Germline assignment: CDR1 MGHRA and CDR2 YSYEKL. This CDR3 contains 14 residues. The DNA for the CDR3 is TGCGCCAGCAGCCAACCGACAGCTCAAGAGACCCAGTACTTC. This gives the protein CASSQPTAQETQYF.

The chain joins TRBV7-9 to TRBJ1-2; 8 bases match TRBD1. The germline V gene has CDR1 SEHNR and CDR2 FQNEAQ (reference sequence). There are 14 residues in the CDR3. Trimming took 1 base from V and 8 from J; bases not matched to a gene: 6. The CDR3 here is CASSLGQGARGYTF. The CDR3, as DNA: TGTGCCAGCAGCTTAGGGCAGGGGGCCCGAGGCTACACCTTC.

This chain links TRBV19 with TRBJ2-2; TRBD2 matches at 13 bases. Trimming took 5 bases from V and 6 from J; bases not matched to a gene: 6. CDR1 is LNHDA, CDR2 SQIVND, per germline (reference sequence). CDR3 length: 16 amino acids. CDR3 loop: CASSVGLAGVAGELFF. Here the CDR3 DNA reads TGTGCCAGTAGTGTCGGACTAGCGGGAGTCGCCGGGGAGCTGTTTTTT. The whole variable domain, filled in from reference TRBV19 and TRBJ2-2, reads DGGITQSPKYLFRKEGQNVTLSCEQNLNHDAMYWYRQDPGQGLRLIYYSQIVNDFQKGDIAEGYSVSREKKESFPLTVTSAQKNPTAFYLCASSVGLAGVAGELFFGEGSRLTVL.

This chain joins TRBV9 and TRBJ2-7, with D unclear. V lost 1 base and J lost 3, with 8 bases in between. Germline V lookup: CDR1 SGDLS, CDR2 YYNGEE. CDR3 size: 13 residues. CDR3 in amino acids: CASSVSEVYEQYF. The CDR3 DNA follows: TGTGCCAGCAGCGTATCGGAAGTCTACGAGCAGTACTTC. The entire variable domain, with the rest obtained from reference TRBV9 and TRBJ2-7, is as follows: DSGVTQTPKHLITATGQRVTLRCSPRSGDLSVYWYQQSLDQGLQFLIQYYNGEERAKGNILERFSAQQFPDLHSELNLSSLELGDSALYFCASSVSEVYEQYFGPGTRLTVT.

The chain joins TRBV18 to TRBJ2-5, with D possibly TRBD1 on 7 matching bases. This CDR3 comprises 15 residues. Germline CDR1 reads KGHSH; CDR2 reads LQKENI. V lost 3 bases to trimming and J lost 2 bases, with 13 bases between them. The CDR3 region has the DNA TGTGCCAGCTCACCGGCGGGACAGTTTCAAGAGACCCAGTACTTC. Amino acid sequence: CASSPAGQFQETQYF. The entire variable domain, with the rest obtained from reference TRBV18 and TRBJ2-5, is as follows: NAGVMQNPRHLVRRRGQEARLRCSPMKGHSHVYWYRQLPEEGLKFMVYLQKENIIDESGMPKERFSAEFPKEGPSILRIQQVVRGDSAAYFCASSPAGQFQETQYFGPGTRLLVL.

The chain is built from TRBV10-3 and TRBJ1-3; 7 bases match TRBD1. This CDR3 region has 13 residues. Germline V gene lookup returns CDR1 ENHRY and CDR2 SYGVKD. The V and J ends lost 4 bases and 4 bases, in that order; junction bases with no gene match: 1. CDR3 sequence (DNA): TGTGCCATCAGTGGACAGGGAGGAAACACCATATATTTT. It codes for CAISGQGGNTIYF.

This sequence joins TRBV14 and TRBJ2-1, with TRBD2 identical over 8 bases. There are 16 residues in the CDR3. The germline V gene encodes CDR1 SGHDN and CDR2 FVKESK. The trim removed 0 bases at V and 7 bases at J, leaving 8 bases unmatched. CDR3 nucleotides: TGTGCCAGCAGCCAAGAAATGTCTAGCGGGTGGAATGAGCAGTTCTTC. Amino acids: CASSQEMSSGWNEQFF.

This sequence joins TRBV18 and TRBJ1-5; 7 nucleotides match TRBD1. The CDR3 length is 16 residues. Per the germline V gene, CDR1 is KGHSH and CDR2 is LQKENI. V lost 3 bases, J lost 1 base, and 6 bases stayed unmatched. In DNA, the CDR3 is TGTGCCAGCTCACCGGCGGCGACAGGGAGCAATCAGCCCCAGCATTTT. It yields the protein CASSPAATGSNQPQHF.

Worth noting for this clone: The sample has other DNA sequences that encode this CDR3 too. The chain links TRBV29-1 to TRBJ2-7; TRBD2 matches at 7 bases. CDR3 size: 13 residues. Germline CDR1 and CDR2: SQVTM and ANQGSEA. J lost 4 bases, V lost 4 bases, and 7 bases had no gene match. This chain's CDR3 is CSVGGGEGYEQYF. CDR3 bases: TGCAGCGTTGGGGGCGGGGAGGGGTACGAGCAGTACTTC.

The chain couples TRBV6-1 to TRBJ2-5; perhaps TRBD1 as D (7 bases). Germline lookup yields CDR1 MNHNS and CDR2 SASEGT. The V gene lost 0 bases and the J gene lost 2 bases, with 13 bases spanning the gap. The CDR3 spans 16 residues. The CDR3 DNA sequence: TGTGCCAGCAGTGAAGCGGCGGGGACAGTTCAAGAGACCCAGTACTTC. It encodes CASSEAAGTVQETQYF.